Listed here is a single T cell receptor (beta chain). This entry is derived from a study of blood T cell repertoires in COVID-19. This CDR3 comprises 13 residues. V shed 5 bases, J shed 8 bases, and the junction held 8 bases outside the gene matches. Authors' methods: Nucleated cell number was recorded as an estimate derived from reference gene primer amplification. TCRdb's copy holds only in-frame clones and misses some; the assay was immunoSEQ multiplex PCR. The DNA was the basis for D and trimming; V, J and clone size are from that table. The data show more than 30,000 clones, 89% seen once. The sequence was obtained from a woman between 35 and 50 years old with active or convalescent COVID-19. J is TRBJ1-2 and V is TRBV12-3 or TRBV12-4; TRBD1 matches 7 bases. The sample was peripheral blood. CDR3 sequence (DNA): TGTGCCAGCAGTCCAACAGGGGTTGAAGGCTACACCTTC. Amino acids: CASSPTGVEGYTF.